The rows below give T cell receptor beta chains drawn from one sample of a study of blood T cell repertoires in COVID-19. Produced via immunoSEQ multiplex PCR; TCRdb's table is partial and in-frame only. Among roughly 300,000 clones listed, about 83% were seen once. The sample comprised peripheral blood. The receptor set was obtained from a woman in her fifties or sixties with acute or convalescent COVID-19. CDR3s leave out the opening cysteine and the closing phenylalanine or tryptophan. Clone size is shown for a subset of rows, as once, few, many or a class of expanded clone.

TRBV4-2	NA	TRBJ2-7	ASSQGASGDYEQY
TRBV5-1	NA	TRBJ2-3	ASSLSLAGVGTDTQY
TRBV29-1	NA	TRBJ1-1	SVEVRGMITEAF
TRBV11-2	NA	TRBJ2-7	ASSNPGYTYEQY
TRBV21-1	NA	TRBJ2-5	ASSNRRLTQETQY
TRBV29-1	NA	TRBJ1-3	SVLGSAGNTIY
TRBV27	NA	TRBJ1-1	ASSRGRGGTEAF
TRBV7-3	NA	TRBJ2-1	ASSFISGTYNEQF
TRBV3-1/TRBV3-2	few	TRBJ1-6	ASSVDPGYSPLH
TRBV5-1	NA	TRBJ1-1	ASSLVGGHFRNTEAF
TRBV21-1	NA	TRBJ1-5	ASSKNRQGNFSNQPQH
TRBV11-3	NA	TRBJ1-3	ASSLGPGNAGNTIY
TRBV18	NA	TRBJ2-1	ASSPNIGTGNEQF
TRBV24-1	NA	TRBJ1-1	ATRKSAGEAF
TRBV10-3	few	TRBJ1-1	AISADSEAF
TRBV4-2	few	TRBJ1-4	ASSQANDRAGGKKLF
TRBV9	few	TRBJ2-7	ASSAEDRAIYEQY
TRBV6-2/TRBV6-3	NA	TRBJ1-5	ASSYSWGLKNNQPQH
TRBV18	NA	TRBJ2-3	ASSPPRAGDTDTQY
TRBV6-2/TRBV6-3	NA	TRBJ1-5	ASSRPDRGVNQPQH
TRBV4-1	NA	TRBJ2-7	ASSSGRGSYEQY
TRBV9	NA	TRBJ2-7	ASSVGVGRTSYEQY
TRBV7-8	NA	TRBJ2-7	ASSDPGLAGVYEQY
TRBV9	NA	TRBJ2-7	ASSSNYEQY
TRBV3-1/TRBV3-2	once	TRBJ2-1	ASSRDSTYNEQF
TRBV5-1	NA	TRBJ2-5	ASSLGPGTSGQETQY
TRBV27	once	TRBJ2-7	ASSDHFTGPEQY
TRBV12-3/TRBV12-4	NA	TRBJ1-5	ASQTAQGQPQH
TRBV29-1	NA	TRBJ1-2	SVDGGREGGYT
TRBV7-3	NA	TRBJ2-3	ASSLGRESDTQY
TRBV7-3	NA	TRBJ1-2	ASSDPGFYGYT
TRBV19	NA	TRBJ1-2	ASSRMGAAKDYGYT
TRBV5-1	NA	TRBJ1-4	ASSSGQGFEKLF
TRBV30	NA	TRBJ2-1	AWRVAGGLYNEQF
TRBV27	NA	TRBJ1-1	ASSLTYRVSNTEAF
TRBV5-1	NA	TRBJ2-1	ASSLDGSYNEQF
TRBV10-3	NA	TRBJ2-7	AIRGTGEGYEQY
TRBV2	NA	TRBJ2-4	ASSGGLAKNIQY
TRBV5-4	NA	TRBJ2-7	ASSQGGGTLYEQY
TRBV5-1	NA	TRBJ1-1	ASSFPGMNTEAF
TRBV30	few	TRBJ2-5	AWSRSGGETQY
TRBV11-2	once	TRBJ2-5	ASSRRGGGISETQY
TRBV4-1	NA	TRBJ1-1	ASSQRQGPTEAF
TRBV29-1	NA	TRBJ2-3	SVRTSGIPTQY
TRBV10-2	NA	TRBJ2-5	ASSADRQETQY
TRBV27	NA	TRBJ2-7	AILTRGATYEQY